This TCR beta chain was recorded in a study of tumor and adjacent non-tumor tissue in lung cancer. A word on this clonotype: Its antigen remains unidentified. This likely comes from a read error, as the CDR3 has no conserved phenylalanine or tryptophan at its end.

The CDR3 has 13 residues. Trimming removed 5 bases at V and 8 bases at J, with 15 bases between. CDR1 is SGHAT, CDR2 FQNNGV, per germline. Points from the study as a whole: Tumor tissue had significantly higher TCR diversity than normal lung.

The library came from three nested PCR rounds adapted from ARM-PCR protocols. TCRdb reanalysed the multiplex PCR reads using MiXCR and keeps one entry per CDR3 protein. The repertoire holds 78,000 or so distinct CDR3 sequences, roughly 80% seen once, with about an eighth in the top ten. This sample's RNA came from whole unsorted tissue. This rearrangement joins TRBV11-2 to TRBJ2-5; D gene uncertain. This TCR was sampled from a woman aged 50 to 65 with non-small cell lung cancer. The sequenced sample consisted of lung tumor tissue. CDR3 residues: CASSDACVETQYL. The CDR3 DNA follows: TGTGCCAGCAGCGACGCATGTGTAGAAACCCAGTACCTC.